This paragraph reports one TCR beta chain. The CDR3 contains 13 residues. V was trimmed by 3 bases and J by 1 base, leaving 5 bases between them. The germline gives CDR1 SGHTA, CDR2 FQGNSA. The sample comes from a study of T-cell reconstitution after alpha-beta-depleted transplantation in children. The TCRbeta library incorporated unique molecular identifiers. In TCRdb, the PCR reads were re-called with MiXCR into one record per CDR3 protein. Among about 610,000 distinct CDR3 sequences listed, about 10% were seen once. The sequence derives from a human donor who donated a stem cell graft to a child with acute myeloid leukemia. V is TRBV7-2 and J is TRBJ2-3; D call uncertain. This specimen was PBMCs from the stem cell graft donor, taken from the stem cell graft. CDR3 in DNA: TGTGCCAGCAGCTTTCCCCGCACAGATACGCAGTATTTT. Protein sequence: CASSFPRTDTQYF. The full variable domain, rest sourced from reference TRBV7-2 and TRBJ2-3, is GAGVSQSPSNKVTEKGKDVELRCDPISGHTALYWYRQSLGQGLEFLIYFQGNSAPDKSGLPSDRFSAERTGGSVSTLTIQRTQQEDSAVYLCASSFPRTDTQYFGPGTRLTVL.